This entry lists 20 T cell receptor beta chains sequenced from one sample in a study of shared clonotypes between healthy human individuals. Using immunoSEQ multiplex PCR, the repertoire was profiled, and TCRdb retains in-frame clones only, with some absent. The sample has approximately 2,000,000 clones; about 93% are singletons. Naive CD8 cells comprised CD45RO-negative, CCR7-positively selected cells, excluding terminally differentiated effector memory CD45RA+ cells. Sequencing was carried out using naive CD8+ T cells from PBMCs. The source is a man aged 18 to 29 in good health. Some clones in this sample may be carry-over from other donors' samples.

The chain has TRBV10-3 and TRBJ2-7, with D perhaps TRBD1 or TRBD2 (5 bases each). This CDR3 region has 11 residues. Germline CDR1 ENHRY, CDR2 SYGVKD. V shed 2 bases and J shed 8 bases, with 7 bases lying between them. The CDR3 DNA is TGTGCCATCAGTGAGGGGGACCAGCAGTACTTC. Its translation: CAISEGDQQYF.

The chain couples TRBV11-2 to TRBJ2-5, with D unclear. The CDR3 covers 14 residues. Germline CDR1 is SGHAT and CDR2 is FQNNGV. V was clipped by 2 bases and J by 3 bases, with 10 bases between them. The CDR3 DNA reads TGTGCCAGCAGCTTAAGGCTCCGCAAAGAGACCCAGTACTTC. The encoded protein is CASSLRLRKETQYF.

The chain joins TRBV28 to TRBJ2-7; the D gene could be TRBD1 or TRBD2 (5 bases each). The germline gives CDR1 MDHEN, CDR2 SYDVKM. The CDR3 has 16 residues. Trimming took off 6 bases at V and 0 bases at J, with 18 bases between the two ends. For the CDR3, the DNA is TGTGCCAGCAGCTGGGACCGACAGAGTAACTCCTACGAGCAGTACTTC. As protein: CASSWDRQSNSYEQYF. Together with reference TRBV28 and TRBJ2-7, the CDR3 gives the full variable domain: DVKVTQSSRYLVKRTGEKVFLECVQDMDHENMFWYRQDPGLGLRLIYFSYDVKMKEKGDIPEGYSVSREKKERFSLILESASTNQTSMYLCASSWDRQSNSYEQYFGPGTRLTVT.

The rearrangement uses TRBV9 and TRBJ2-7; D not resolved. This CDR3 has 10 residues. Trimming took 7 bases from V and 6 from J, leaving 8 bases between them. Per the germline V gene, CDR1 is SGDLS and CDR2 is YYNGEE. CDR3 protein: CASPPGEQYF. The CDR3 DNA reads as TGTGCCAGCCCCCCAGGCGAGCAGTACTTC.

This clone was found a few times. The rearrangement links TRBV7-9 to TRBJ1-1; a weak D match, TRBD1 (6 bases). Deletions cut 6 bases from V and 6 bases from J, with 26 bases between. CDR1 and CDR2 (germline): SEHNR, FQNEAQ (reference sequence). The CDR3 runs to 17 residues. The CDR3 protein is CASRSGGTPTPGPEAFF. In DNA, the CDR3 is TGTGCCAGCAGATCTGGAGGGACACCCACACCAGGCCCTGAAGCTTTCTTT.

The chain has TRBV9 and TRBJ2-1, with D perhaps being TRBD1 or TRBD2 (5 bases each). V was cut by 4 bases and J by 3 bases, with 14 bases left in between. CDR1 is SGDLS and CDR2 is YYNGEE in the germline V gene. The CDR3 length is 15 residues. In DNA, the CDR3 is TGTGCCAGCAGCCCCGGGGACGGGGACTACAATGAGCAGTTCTTC. Translation gives CASSPGDGDYNEQFF.

The CDR3 loop is CASSYTGTSGSDPYEQYF. CDR3 bases: TGTGCCAGCAGCTATACCGGGACTAGCGGGAGCGATCCCTACGAGCAGTACTTC. V gene TRBV7-9 combines with J gene TRBJ2-5; 14 positions match TRBD2. The closer fit of TRBJ2-7 to the DNA end suggests the J call may be wrong. The germline gives CDR1 SEHNR, CDR2 FQNEAQ (reference sequence). This CDR3 region has 18 residues.

The chain links TRBV5-1 to TRBJ2-1; no clear D gene. Trimming pared 0 bases from V and 4 bases from J, leaving 11 bases between. The CDR3 contains 15 residues. From germline, CDR1 is SGHRS and CDR2 YFSETQ. The CDR3 DNA sequence: TGCGCCAGCAGCTTGGGGCAGGCCGCGTACAATGAGCAGTTCTTC. The encoded protein is CASSLGQAAYNEQFF.

The chain uses TRBV30 and TRBJ2-7, with D possibly matching TRBD2 (6 bases). The CDR3 sequence is 16 residues long. The germline gives CDR1 GTSNPN, CDR2 SVGIG (reference sequence). V was trimmed by 2 bases and J by 6 bases, leaving 23 bases between them. CDR3 in DNA: TGTGCCTGGAGTTTGTTGTTCGGGGCTGTGGGGGGCGAGCAGTACTTC. It codes for CAWSLLFGAVGGEQYF.

The chain carries TRBV28 and TRBJ1-2, with D maybe TRBD1 (6 bases). Germline V CDR1 and CDR2: MDHEN, SYDVKM. V lost 5 bases and J 3 bases, leaving 22 bases between the germline ends. CDR3 size: 17 residues. The CDR3: CASSPPDRRLSYYGYTF. The DNA for the CDR3 is TGTGCCAGCAGTCCCCCCGACAGGAGGCTATCGTACTATGGCTACACCTTC.

The chain employs TRBV4-1 and TRBJ1-2; the match to TRBD1 covers 7 bases. After removal of 1 base from V and 3 bases from J, the junction contained 5 bases not matched to a gene. Germline V CDR1 and CDR2: MGHRA, YSYEKL. This CDR3 comprises 15 residues. Here the CDR3 reads CASSQAVDRDYGYTF. Written as DNA, the CDR3 is TGCGCCAGCAGCCAAGCGGTCGACAGGGACTATGGCTACACCTTC.

For this clone: Other DNA sequences from this sample encode an identical CDR3 as well. This chain links TRBV9 with TRBJ2-1; 7 nucleotides agree with TRBD1. This CDR3 has 15 amino acids. V shed 3 bases and J 0 bases; nucleotides not matched to a gene: 3. CDR1 and CDR2 from the germline V gene are SGDLS and YYNGEE. The CDR3 here is CASSAWDSSYNEQFF. CDR3 DNA: TGTGCCAGCAGCGCCTGGGACAGCTCCTACAATGAGCAGTTCTTC.

This clone was counted only a few times. The J gene is TRBJ2-7, the V gene TRBV27; D is unresolved. CDR3 length: 12 amino acids. In germline, CDR1 is MNHEY, CDR2 SMNVEV (reference sequence). Trimming took 11 bases from V and 3 from J, leaving 14 bases between them. The CDR3 nucleotides read TGTGCCGACCGCGACACCCACTACGAGCAGTACTTC. Residues: CADRDTHYEQYF.

The J gene is TRBJ1-2, the V gene TRBV7-9; no clear D. Germline-derived CDR1 and CDR2 are SEHNR and FQNEAQ (reference sequence). The CDR3 sequence is 14 residues long. V was shortened by 1 base and J by 8 bases, with 14 bases between the two germline ends. The CDR3 region has the DNA TGTGCCAGCAGCTTAGTCGCCAGGCCTTGGGGCTACACCTTC. It translates to CASSLVARPWGYTF.

J is TRBJ2-2 and V is TRBV28; D not resolved. There are 14 residues in the CDR3. Trimming stripped 8 bases from V and 0 bases from J, with 10 bases between. The germline gives CDR1 MDHEN, CDR2 SYDVKM. The CDR3 protein is CASRVPANTGELFF. The CDR3 DNA is TGTGCCAGCCGGGTTCCCGCGAACACCGGGGAGCTGTTTTTT.

This clone was seen a single time. The rearrangement links TRBV10-1 to TRBJ1-4; TRBD1 matches 9 bases. The CDR3 consists of 17 residues. V lost 9 bases, J lost 3 bases, and 14 bases stayed unmatched. Germline CDR1 is WNHNN and CDR2 is SYGVQD (reference sequence). The CDR3 is CASKRDRDIVANEKLFF. For the CDR3, the DNA is TGCGCCAGTAAAAGGGACAGGGACATTGTAGCTAATGAAAAACTGTTTTTT.

The rearrangement joins TRBV5-8 to TRBJ2-5; maybe TRBD1 (5 bases). The CDR3 runs 13 residues. Germline lookup yields CDR1 SGHTS and CDR2 YDEGEE. Trimming removed 5 bases at V and 5 bases at J, with 13 bases between. The CDR3 DNA reads as TGTGCCAGCAGGTGGCGCCAGGGCGAGACCCAGTACTTC. Its translation: CASRWRQGETQYF.

The chain's CDR3 is CASSLEGRDRHNEQFF. The DNA of the CDR3 is TGTGCCAGCAGCTTAGAAGGGCGGGACAGACACAATGAGCAGTTCTTC. The chain has TRBV7-9 and TRBJ2-1; a possible D gene is TRBD1 (7 bases). This CDR3 contains 16 residues. The V gene's germline CDR1 is SEHNR and CDR2 FQNEAQ (reference sequence). Trimming pared 1 base from V and 5 bases from J, leaving 15 bases between.

The chain links TRBV10-2 to TRBJ2-7, with 7 bases identical to TRBD2. The ends lost 2 bases at V and 5 bases at J; junction bases unmatched: 9. CDR1 and CDR2 from the germline V gene are WSHSY and SAAADI. The CDR3 totals 15 residues. The chain's CDR3 is CASSEGAGVVDEQYF. CDR3 nucleotide sequence: TGCGCCAGCAGTGAGGGGGCGGGGGTTGTGGACGAGCAGTACTTC.

The chain uses TRBV27 and TRBJ2-7; D possibly corresponds to TRBD2 (5 bases). Deletions cut 4 bases from V and 4 bases from J, with 14 bases between. The germline CDR1 and CDR2 sequences are MNHEY and SMNVEV (reference sequence). This CDR3 is built from 14 residues. The CDR3 region has the DNA TGTGCCAGCAGTTGGACGGGAAGGGAGTACGAGCAGTACTTC. This translates into CASSWTGREYEQYF.